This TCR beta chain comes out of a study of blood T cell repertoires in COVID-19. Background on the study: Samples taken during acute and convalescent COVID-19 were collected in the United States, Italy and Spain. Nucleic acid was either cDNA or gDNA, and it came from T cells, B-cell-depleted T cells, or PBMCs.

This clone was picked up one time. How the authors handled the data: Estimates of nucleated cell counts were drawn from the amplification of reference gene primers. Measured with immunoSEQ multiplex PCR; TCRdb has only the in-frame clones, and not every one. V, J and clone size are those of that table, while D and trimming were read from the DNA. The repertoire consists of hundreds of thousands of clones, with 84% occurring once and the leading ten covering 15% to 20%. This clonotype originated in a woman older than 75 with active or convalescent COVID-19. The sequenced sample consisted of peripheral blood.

DNA of the CDR3: TGTGCCAGCAGACCCGGGACTAGCGTAAGAGAGACCCAGTACTTC. This sequence encodes CASRPGTSVRETQYF. The chain carries TRBV3-1 (or the pseudogene TRBV3-2) and TRBJ2-5; 10 bases fit TRBD2. The CDR3 is 15 residues long. J gave up 4 bases and V 6 bases, and 8 bases lay outside the gene matches. Germline V CDR1 and CDR2: LGHDT, YNNKEL (reference sequence).